This TCR beta chain came from a study of vaccination and CD4 T cells after COVID-19. Described time point: late sampling 161 to 241 days after vaccination in three convalescent patients. Each CDR3 protein is one row after TCRdb ran MiXCR on the PCR reads. Seen here are roughly 31,000 distinct CDR3 sequences, about 49% observed once, and the top ten hold roughly 5%. Germline V gene lookup returns CDR1 LNHNV and CDR2 YYDKDF (reference sequence). The V gene lost 2 bases and the J gene lost 7 bases, with 9 bases spanning the gap. The CDR3 covers 12 residues. The chain recombines TRBV15 with TRBJ2-7; a weak D match, TRBD2 (5 bases). The specimen comprised CD4+ T cells from blood, sampled about 7 months after SARS-CoV-2 vaccination. The receptor comes from a human donor who had recovered from COVID-19. The CDR3 loop is CATSRTAGEQYF. The CDR3, as DNA: TGTGCCACCAGCAGAACGGCGGGTGAGCAGTACTTC.